Listed here are 20 T cell receptor beta chains from one sample, sequenced in a study of cytomegalovirus exposure and HLA in healthy donors. Clones were read by immunoSEQ multiplex PCR, and TCRdb kept only the in-frame ones, dropping some. The sample carries 43,000 or so clones, approximately 90% recorded once. The sample comprised PBMCs. The receptors were gathered from a man younger than 35 in good health and CMV-seronegative.

The J gene is TRBJ1-1, the V gene TRBV28; 7 bases are shared with TRBD1. CDR3 length equals 13 residues. Germline V CDR1 and CDR2: MDHEN, SYDVKM. The V and J ends lost 5 bases and 4 bases, in that order; junction bases with no gene match: 4. CDR3 sequence reads: CASSLPGGTEAFF. The CDR3 DNA reads TGTGCCAGCAGTCTCCCAGGGGGCACTGAAGCTTTCTTT. The variable domain in full, with the rest retrieved from reference TRBV28 and TRBJ1-1, is DVKVTQSSRYLVKRTGEKVFLECVQDMDHENMFWYRQDPGLGLRLIYFSYDVKMKEKGDIPEGYSVSREKKERFSLILESASTNQTSMYLCASSLPGGTEAFFGQGTRLTVV.

This clone was detected once. The V and J genes are TRBV4-3 and TRBJ2-2; D is unclear. Trimming removed 1 base at V and 1 base at J, with 7 bases between. Germline CDR1 is LGHNA and CDR2 is YSLEER. The CDR3 has 15 amino acids. The CDR3 sequence is CASSQGSVNTGELFF. For the CDR3, the DNA is TGCGCCAGCAGCCAAGGGTCAGTGAACACCGGGGAGCTGTTTTTT.

The V call is TRBV7-3, the J call TRBJ1-6; D gene ambiguous. The CDR3 has 15 amino acids. Trimming took 2 bases from V and 1 from J, leaving 6 bases between them. The germline V gene encodes CDR1 SGHTA and CDR2 FQGTGA. CDR3 in amino acids: CASSLEGSYNSPLHF. CDR3 sequence (DNA): TGTGCCAGCAGCTTAGAGGGATCCTATAATTCACCCCTCCACTTT. Full variable domain (rest looked up from reference TRBV7-3 and TRBJ1-6): GAGVSQTPSNKVTEKGKYVELRCDPISGHTALYWYRQSLGQGPEFLIYFQGTGAADDSGLPNDRFFAVRPEGSVSTLKIQRTERGDSAVYLCASSLEGSYNSPLHFGNGTRLTVT.

This clone was seen a single time. This chain links TRBV27 with TRBJ2-1; D unresolved. Per the germline V gene, CDR1 is MNHEY and CDR2 is SMNVEV (reference sequence). V was trimmed by 4 bases and J by 2 bases, leaving 9 bases between them. The CDR3 runs to 14 residues. The CDR3 DNA reads as TGTGCCAGCAGTTACCGCGGAACCTACAATGAGCAGTTCTTC. Translated: CASSYRGTYNEQFF.

V is TRBV28 and J is TRBJ1-5; D is perhaps TRBD1 (6 bases). CDR3 length equals 15 residues. V lost 2 bases and J lost 6, with 14 bases in between. Germline CDR1 and CDR2: MDHEN and SYDVKM. The CDR3 nucleotides read TGTGCCAGCAGTTTAGGGGGGGCAGGGTTTCAGCCCCAGCATTTT. This gives the protein CASSLGGAGFQPQHF.

The chain combines TRBV7-9 with TRBJ2-3, with 12 positions matching TRBD2. Germline CDR1 SEHNR, CDR2 FQNEAQ (reference sequence). The length of the CDR3 is 17 residues. Trimming removed 4 bases from V and 3 bases from J; junction bases left unmatched: 8. CDR3 protein: CASSSKTSGSETDTQYF. CDR3 nucleotide sequence: TGTGCCAGCAGCTCAAAGACTAGCGGGAGTGAGACAGATACGCAGTATTTT.

The chain employs TRBV7-9 and TRBJ1-3; D is ambiguous. V lost 3 bases, J lost 0 bases, and 9 bases lay in between. CDR1 and CDR2 (germline): SEHNR, FQNEAQ (reference sequence). CDR3 length: 15 amino acids. The CDR3 protein is CASSFDWSSGNTIYF. The CDR3 DNA sequence: TGTGCCAGCAGCTTTGACTGGAGCTCTGGAAACACCATATATTTT.

V is TRBV6-5 and J is TRBJ1-3, with D perhaps matching TRBD1 (6 bases). CDR1 MNHEY and CDR2 SVGAGI come from the germline V gene. The CDR3 is made up of 14 amino acids. V dropped 4 bases and J dropped 2 bases, with 9 bases sitting between them. The CDR3 is CASSLAGAGNTIYF. In DNA form, the CDR3 reads TGTGCCAGCAGTTTGGCAGGGGCTGGAAACACCATATATTTT.

CDR3 sequence (DNA): TGCGCCAGCAGCATCCGGACTAGCGGGGGCAATGAGCAGTTCTTC. Its translation is CASSIRTSGGNEQFF. V gene TRBV5-1 combines with J gene TRBJ2-1, with TRBD2 matching 13 bases. Trimming removed 4 bases from V and 6 bases from J; junction bases left unmatched: 4. CDR3 size: 15 residues. Germline V gene data show CDR1 as SGHRS and CDR2 as YFSETQ.

V gene TRBV29-1 combines with J gene TRBJ2-3; 9 bases fit TRBD1. The junction had 13 bases not matched to a gene; V was cut back by 7 bases and J by 5 bases. The CDR3 spans 15 residues. Germline V gene sequence: CDR1 SQVTM, CDR2 ANQGSEA. CDR3 in amino acids: CSAQGQGIIKDTQYF. CDR3 nucleotide sequence: TGCAGCGCTCAGGGACAGGGAATTATCAAAGATACGCAGTATTTT.

This clone was counted once. The rearrangement uses TRBV4-1 and TRBJ1-4; D gene uncertain. Germline loops: CDR1 MGHRA, CDR2 YSYEKL. V lost 1 base to trimming and J lost 0 bases, with 6 bases between them. The CDR3 has 15 amino acids. The CDR3 nucleotides read TGCGCCAGCAGCCAAGGGCAGGCAACTAATGAAAAACTGTTTTTT. Translation: CASSQGQATNEKLFF.

V and J are TRBV9 and TRBJ1-4, with D uncertain. Germline V gene lookup returns CDR1 SGDLS and CDR2 YYNGEE. V gave up 7 bases and J gave up 1 base, with 17 bases separating them. The CDR3 is 16 amino acids. The CDR3 reads CASGQNPAKTNEKLFF. The CDR3 DNA sequence: TGTGCCAGCGGGCAGAACCCTGCGAAAACTAATGAAAAACTGTTTTTT.

This chain links TRBV27 with TRBJ2-1, with 11 bases lining up with TRBD2. This CDR3 spans 17 amino acids. V gave up 5 bases and J gave up 3 bases; unmatched junction bases: 9. Looked up from germline, CDR1 is MNHEY and CDR2 is SMNVEV (reference sequence). The CDR3 coding sequence is TGTGCCAGCAGTCCCGACGGGACTAGCGGACGCTACAATGAGCAGTTCTTC. This codes for CASSPDGTSGRYNEQFF.

The chain has TRBV27 and TRBJ1-1; D is uncertain. Germline CDR1 MNHEY, CDR2 SMNVEV (reference sequence). CDR3 length: 12 amino acids. Trimming cost V 6 bases and J 0 bases, with 5 bases left between them. The CDR3 nucleotides are TGTGCCAGCAGGGGAGTGAACACTGAAGCTTTCTTT. Protein product: CASRGVNTEAFF.

The chain employs TRBV23-1 and TRBJ1-3; 7 bases align to TRBD1. TRBV23-1 is an ORF, with its function uncertain. This CDR3 region has 16 residues. The V segment lost 6 bases and the J segment 0 bases; nucleotides outside the gene matches: 8. The CDR3 DNA is TGCGCCAGCAGACCTAGACAGGGTTTCTCTGGAAACACCATATATTTT. It specifies CASRPRQGFSGNTIYF.

The rearrangement uses TRBV7-2 and TRBJ1-1; the match to TRBD1 covers 11 bases. The CDR3 contains 15 residues. With 2 bases clipped from V and 4 bases from J, the junction kept 3 bases outside the gene matches. The germline CDR1 and CDR2 sequences are SGHTA and FQGNSA. This chain's CDR3 is CASSLKGTGGTEAFF. The CDR3 DNA reads as TGTGCCAGCAGCTTAAAGGGGACAGGGGGCACTGAAGCTTTCTTT.

This chain connects TRBV5-1 to TRBJ2-5; TRBD1 might be the D (5 bases). Per the germline V gene, CDR1 is SGHRS and CDR2 is YFSETQ. The V gene lost 6 bases and the J gene lost 2 bases, with 11 bases spanning the gap. The CDR3 has 13 residues. The CDR3 bases are TGCGCCAGCATCCCATCAGGGCAAGAGACCCAGTACTTC. Amino acids: CASIPSGQETQYF.

V and J are TRBV5-4 and TRBJ2-1; 10 bases align to TRBD2. Per the germline V gene, CDR1 is SGHNT and CDR2 is YYREEE (reference sequence). Trimming removed 4 bases from V and 0 bases from J; junction bases left unmatched: 7. The CDR3 contains 17 residues. CDR3 nucleotides: TGTGCCAGCAGCGAGGTAGCGGGGGGACCCTCCTACAATGAGCAGTTCTTC. It is translated as CASSEVAGGPSYNEQFF.

The V gene is TRBV5-1, the J gene TRBJ2-7, with 7 nucleotides matching TRBD2. Germline values: CDR1 SGHRS, CDR2 YFSETQ. V was clipped by 0 bases and J by 5 bases; unmatched bases: 5. The CDR3 has 14 residues. The CDR3 DNA is TGCGCCAGCAGCTTGGATCACGGGAGGAACGAGCAGTACTTC. Amino acid sequence: CASSLDHGRNEQYF.

Only one count was recorded for this clone. V usage is TRBV6-6 and J usage is TRBJ1-2, with D perhaps TRBD1 (6 bases). This CDR3 contains 14 residues. V was trimmed by 0 bases and J by 7 bases, leaving 12 bases between them. Germline-derived CDR1 and CDR2 are MNHNY and SVGAGI (reference sequence). CDR3 sequence: CASSYSTGRVGYTF. CDR3 coding DNA: TGTGCCAGCAGTTACTCGACAGGCCGAGTTGGCTACACCTTC.